What follows describes a single T cell receptor (beta chain). Its antigen remains unidentified. The PCR employed 60 Vbeta primers together with 13 Jbeta primers. The data were produced by immunoSEQ multiplex PCR, yet TCRdb's version contains in-frame clones alone and is incomplete. This table holds 110,000 to 150,000 clones, just under 80% found once. The sample is drawn from a study of cytomegalovirus exposure and HLA in healthy donors. Study information: Of all 400 or so donors who were genotyped, under 90% belonged to the Caucasian-associated ancestry cluster.

CDR3 length equals 16 residues. V lost 1 base and J lost 0, with 12 bases in between. Germline lookup yields CDR1 KGHSH and CDR2 LQKENI. General observations from the study: Among CMV-associated TCR beta chains, most appeared HLA-restricted in a later analysis. The study recorded fewer than 200 TCR beta chains that were cytomegalovirus-associated.

V and J are TRBV18 and TRBJ1-1; possible D gene TRBD1, 5 bases. This clonotype was obtained from a man aged 30-40 years in good health and CMV-seronegative. The sequenced sample was PBMCs. The CDR3 nucleotides read TGTGCCAGCTCACCACGGAGTTCAGGGATGAACACTGAAGCTTTCTTT. Translation: CASSPRSSGMNTEAFF.